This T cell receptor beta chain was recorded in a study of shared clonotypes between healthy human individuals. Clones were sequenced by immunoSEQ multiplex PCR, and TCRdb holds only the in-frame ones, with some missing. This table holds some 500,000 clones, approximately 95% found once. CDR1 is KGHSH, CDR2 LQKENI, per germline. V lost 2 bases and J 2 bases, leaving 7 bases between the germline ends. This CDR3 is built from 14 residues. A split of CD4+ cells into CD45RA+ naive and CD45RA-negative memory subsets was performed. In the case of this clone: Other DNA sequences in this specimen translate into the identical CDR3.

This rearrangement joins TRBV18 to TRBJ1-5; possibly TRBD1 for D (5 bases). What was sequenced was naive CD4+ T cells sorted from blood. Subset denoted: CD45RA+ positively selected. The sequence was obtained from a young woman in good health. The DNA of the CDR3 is TGTGCCAGCTCACCAGGGGGAGGCAATCAGCCCCAGCATTTT. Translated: CASSPGGGNQPQHF.